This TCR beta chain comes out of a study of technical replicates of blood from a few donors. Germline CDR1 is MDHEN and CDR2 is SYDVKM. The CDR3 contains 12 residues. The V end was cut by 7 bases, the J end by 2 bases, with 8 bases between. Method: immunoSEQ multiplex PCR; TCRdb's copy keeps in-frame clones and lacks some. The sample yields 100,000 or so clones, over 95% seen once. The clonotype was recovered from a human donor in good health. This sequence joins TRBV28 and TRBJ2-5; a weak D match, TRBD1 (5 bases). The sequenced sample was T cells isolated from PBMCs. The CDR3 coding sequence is TGTGCCAGCACAGGGTTTCAAGAGACCCAGTACTTC. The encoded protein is CASTGFQETQYF. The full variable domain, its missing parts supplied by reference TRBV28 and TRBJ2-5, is DVKVTQSSRYLVKRTGEKVFLECVQDMDHENMFWYRQDPGLGLRLIYFSYDVKMKEKGDIPEGYSVSREKKERFSLILESASTNQTSMYLCASTGFQETQYFGPGTRLLVL.